Described below is a single T cell receptor (beta chain) sequence and its context. The clone's antigen remains unknown. Base quality data are lacking; no much larger clone is found one base away. Libraries were made using multiplex PCR. The instrument was an Illumina HiSeq 4000. iRepertoire HTBI primers and Arm-PCR amplification of CDR3 regions were used to construct TCR beta libraries. Before sequencing, the PCR products underwent gel purification. The study's own analysis went as follows. Gene usage analysis of CDR3 amino acid clonotypes used the 60 to 75 TRBV and about 15 TRBJ segments found across samples. COPE and FqMerger were used to merge the filtered high-quality paired reads into contigs. Contigs were aligned with BLAST to IMGT TRBV, TRBD and TRBJ reference genes, and CDR3 was defined per IMGT. Any clonotype with a frequency above 0.1% was classified as a highly expanded clone. Shannon entropy was used to measure repertoire diversity, and the Gini coefficient was used to measure V-J evenness. Public clonotypes were defined as clonotypes shared by more than one individual. TCRdb reran the public reads through fastp at Q25 and MiXCR, keeping productive beta chains. Here each entry gathers all rows of one CDR3 protein and keeps the most common genes and DNA. TCRdb, not the authors, supplied the V and J calls. The sample profile shows about 400,000 distinct CDR3 sequences; roughly a sixth of them were found once. The ten largest clones take up around a fifth of the sample.

This entry is derived from a study of regulatory T cells in long-lasting Graves disease (dated by TCRdb to the early 2020s). Study-wide context: Patients with newly diagnosed Graves' disease had been on antithyroid drugs for under 3 months. Patients with persistent Graves' disease were compared with patients with newly diagnosed Graves' disease using TCR sequencing and RNA sequencing of peripheral blood. The study took place in China and was registered as a clinical trial. TCR sequencing covered 13 persistent and roughly 20 newly diagnosed Graves' disease patients, some 35 samples in total.

The CDR3 has 14 amino acids, counting the end cysteine and phenylalanine. Just the 42-base CDR3 DNA is kept, in frame starting at base 1. V gives up 5 bases and J gives up 1 base, and the segment between their germline ends measures 11 bases. CDR1 and CDR2, per the germline V gene, are MDHEN and SYDVKM. What this sample's time point label stands for: newly diagnosed GD, antithyroid drugs for less than 3 months. For both TCR sequencing and RNA sequencing, RNA was extracted from PBMCs in TRIzol. The diagnosis of Graves' disease was made according to American Thyroid Association guidelines. Patients for the study were recruited at an endocrinology department in Xi'an, China. Each patient gave approximately 10 milliliters of peripheral blood, collected in an EDTA anticoagulant tube. Ficoll Paque Plus density gradient separation was used to isolate PBMCs, and no further T cell sorting was performed. An Agilent 2100 Bioanalyzer and agarose gel were used to check RNA quality, and a NanoDrop 2000 was used to measure RNA concentration.

Broad study findings and their caveats: TRBV28, TRBJ1-2 and TRBJ2-5 were preferentially used in persistent disease, while TRBV20-1 and TRBJ2-1 were favored in newly diagnosed disease. Compared with newly diagnosed patients, patients with persistent Graves' disease had lower TCR Shannon entropy and fewer highly expanded clones, which suggests clonal expansion. A larger number of public clonotypes was shared among persistent patients (approximately 2,600) than among newly diagnosed patients (around 890). The small sample size was acknowledged by the authors as a limitation that may reduce accuracy. Sequencing and analysis were restricted to the TCR beta chain. Because the primary lesion, thyroid tissue, could not be accessed, the study looked at peripheral blood alone.

Recombination connected TRBV28 to TRBJ1-1; no D gene can be assigned with confidence. The clonotype originates from a female donor with Graves disease. Sample: peripheral blood mononuclear cells (PBMCs), taken at new diagnosis, from a patient treated with antithyroid drugs. This receptor has the CDR3 CASSLPEKNTEAFF. The DNA sequence reads TGTGCCAGCAGTCTCCCGGAAAAGAACACTGAAGCTTTCTTT.